One T cell receptor beta chain is described in this entry. Its antigen is not identified. The data belong to a study of cytomegalovirus exposure and HLA in healthy donors. Primers: 60 Vbeta forward and 13 Jbeta reverse. Assay: immunoSEQ multiplex PCR; the TCRdb copy retains only in-frame clones and omits some. The sample comprises about 220,000 clones, just over 75% of which are singletons, and 0.63% rests with the top ten. Study-wide points: Through in vitro validation, a few CMV-associated chains were shown to be specific for CMV antigens. Clonal expansion, a later analysis showed, was greater in HLA-associated TCR beta chains than in equally common others.

Germline V gene data show CDR1 as SGHRS and CDR2 as YFSETQ. The CDR3 is made up of 17 amino acids. This clonotype was sampled from a man between 18 and 35 years old in good health and CMV-seronegative. V and J are TRBV5-1 and TRBJ2-5; 9 nucleotides agree with TRBD2. TRBJ2-7 explains the end of the DNA better; the J call may be wrong. Sequenced input: PBMCs. CDR3 amino acids: CASSLASSGSSFYEQYF. DNA of the CDR3: TGCGCCAGCAGCTTGGCCAGTAGCGGGAGCTCCTTCTACGAGCAGTACTTC.